Following are 18 T cell receptor beta chains from one sample sequenced in a study of blood T cells in healthy people across ages. Combining a sample-barcoded 5' primer with a J-beta primer mix, a second PCR ran for roughly 6 to 12 cycles. From the 5' RACE reads, TCRdb called clonotypes with MiXCR, one entry per CDR3 protein. Of fewer than 1,000,000 distinct CDR3 sequences in the sample, about 46% are singletons; the top ten hold roughly 20%. The sequenced sample consisted of blood. Source of these receptors: an elderly man in good health.

This chain joins TRBV10-3 and TRBJ2-5; 10 bases map to TRBD1. CDR3 length: 17 residues. V lost 2 bases to trimming and J lost 6 bases; unmatched junction nucleotides: 12. Per germline, CDR1 ENHRY and CDR2 SYGVKD. CDR3 DNA sequence: TGTGCCATCAGTGAGACCGCACCGGGACAGGGGTTAAAGACCCAGTACTTC. It yields the protein CAISETAPGQGLKTQYF.

This clonotype came up many times. The chain joins TRBV28 to TRBJ2-1; unclear D gene. V was pared by 7 bases and J by 6 bases, with 10 bases between. There are 12 residues in the CDR3. Germline V gene data show CDR1 as MDHEN and CDR2 as SYDVKM. The CDR3 loop is CASTYRGNEQFF. The CDR3 DNA reads TGTGCCAGCACCTACCGAGGCAATGAGCAGTTCTTC. Filled out from reference TRBV28 and TRBJ2-1, the complete variable domain reads DVKVTQSSRYLVKRTGEKVFLECVQDMDHENMFWYRQDPGLGLRLIYFSYDVKMKEKGDIPEGYSVSREKKERFSLILESASTNQTSMYLCASTYRGNEQFFGPGTRLTVL.

V and J are TRBV29-1 and TRBJ1-1, with a weak D call TRBD1 (6 bases). V was clipped by 7 bases and J by 1 base, with 19 bases between them. The CDR3 has 15 amino acids. Germline V gene data show CDR1 as SQVTM and CDR2 as ANQGSEA. CDR3 sequence: CSAGGGGWTNTEAFF. For the CDR3, the DNA is TGCAGCGCCGGGGGAGGGGGGTGGACGAACACTGAAGCTTTCTTT.

This rearrangement joins TRBV7-8 to TRBJ2-3, with TRBD2 as a possible D gene (6 bases). Trimming left V 0 bases short and J 6 bases short, with 22 bases between. Germline V CDR1 and CDR2: SGHVS, FQNEAQ. The CDR3 is 18 residues long. CDR3 nucleotides: TGTGCCAGCAGCTTAGCTGTCCGGTTGATAGGGAGGCACGATACGCAGTATTTT. Translated, it gives CASSLAVRLIGRHDTQYF. The complete variable domain, with remaining parts taken from reference TRBV7-8 and TRBJ2-3, reads GAGVSQSPRYKVAKRGQDVALRCDPISGHVSLFWYQQALGQGPEFLTYFQNEAQLDKSGLPSDRFFAERPEGSVSTLKIQRTQQEDSAVYLCASSLAVRLIGRHDTQYFGPGTRLTVL.

The chain employs TRBV7-2 and TRBJ2-7; weak D call: TRBD2 (6 bases). V was trimmed by 1 base and J by 2 bases, leaving 12 bases between them. CDR1 and CDR2 (germline): SGHTA, FQGNSA. The CDR3 runs 15 residues. This CDR3 reads CASSLGGGNPYEQYF. The CDR3 nucleotides are TGTGCCAGCAGCTTAGGGGGCGGGAACCCCTACGAGCAGTACTTC.

In DNA, the CDR3 is TGTGCCACCCACGGGAGGGCCCCAGATACGCAGTATTTT. This encodes CATHGRAPDTQYF. The V call is TRBV15, the J call TRBJ2-3, with 8 bases aligning to TRBD2. Germline trimming cut 8 bases from V and 4 bases from J; bases unmatched to any gene: 5. Germline V gives CDR1 LNHNV, CDR2 YYDKDF (reference sequence). This CDR3 has 13 residues.

This chain connects TRBV5-1 to TRBJ2-7; D may be TRBD1 (6 bases). The CDR3 has 16 residues. Germline CDR1 and CDR2: SGHRS and YFSETQ. Trimming removed 4 bases from V and 3 bases from J, with 20 bases in between. In DNA, the CDR3 is TGCGCCAGCAGCGCTACCGGGACACCGAAGGGCTACGAGCAGTACTTC. Its protein product is CASSATGTPKGYEQYF.

The CDR3, as DNA: TGTGCCAGCAGCCCCTGGGACGCCCACTCTGGGGCCAACGTCCTGACTTTC. Protein product: CASSPWDAHSGANVLTF. The rearrangement links TRBV7-6 to TRBJ2-6, with D perhaps being TRBD1 or TRBD2 (5 bases each). Per the germline V gene, CDR1 is SGHVS and CDR2 is FNYEAQ. With 5 bases removed from V and 0 bases from J, the gap between germline ends came to 14 bases. The CDR3 contains 17 residues.

The V call is TRBV7-6, the J call TRBJ2-1, with 7 bases that match TRBD2. Germline values: CDR1 SGHVS, CDR2 FNYEAQ. The junction had 12 bases not matched to a gene; V was cut back by 11 bases and J by 5 bases. The CDR3 is made up of 14 amino acids. The CDR3 is CASGREGLHNEQFF. Here the CDR3 DNA reads TGTGCCTCGGGGAGGGAGGGCCTCCACAATGAGCAGTTCTTC. Based on the CDR3 plus reference TRBV7-6 and TRBJ2-1, the full variable domain is GAGVSQSPRYKVTKRGQDVALRCDPISGHVSLYWYRQALGQGPEFLTYFNYEAQQDKSGLPNDRFSAERPEGSISTLTIQRTEQRDSAMYRCASGREGLHNEQFFGPGTRLTVL.

The chain combines TRBV27 with TRBJ2-7, with a tentative D call TRBD2 (6 bases). Between the trimmed V and J ends, which lost 8 bases and 7 bases, there was a span of 18 bases. The germline gives CDR1 MNHEY, CDR2 SMNVEV (reference sequence). The CDR3 extends over 13 amino acids. This CDR3 reads CASGRTTYGEQYF. DNA of the CDR3: TGTGCCAGCGGAAGGACTACCTACGGGGAGCAGTACTTC.

The chain joins TRBV3-1 to TRBJ1-2, with a possible D match to TRBD1 (5 bases). Trimming shortened V by 1 base and J by 8 bases, and 11 bases separated the two germline ends. Germline values: CDR1 LGHDT, CDR2 YNNKEL (reference sequence). CDR3 size: 13 residues. CDR3 DNA: TGTGCCAGCAGCCAAGGTGGTCCAGGGGGCTACACCTTC. Amino acid sequence: CASSQGGPGGYTF.

Concerning this clonotype itself: This may come from a read error, since a much larger clone is one base off. The rearrangement links TRBV5-1 to TRBJ2-5; weak D call: TRBD1 (6 bases). The CDR3 spans 14 residues. V lost 4 bases, J lost 5 bases, and 15 bases lay in between. Germline CDR1 SGHRS, CDR2 YFSETQ. The CDR3 DNA reads TGCGCCAGCAGCGTGGAGGACAGAATGGAGACCCAGTACTTC. Its translation: CASSVEDRMETQYF.

DNA for the CDR3: TGTGCCAGCAGTCAAAGAGGGACTAGCGGCTACAATGAGCAGTACTTC. Its protein product is CASSQRGTSGYNEQYF. The chain joins TRBV6-1 to TRBJ2-5, with 11 bases fitting TRBD2. V was pared by 5 bases and J by 11 bases, with 16 bases of the junction left unmatched. CDR3 length: 16 amino acids. Germline V gives CDR1 MNHNS, CDR2 SASEGT.

This clonotype was counted once. V gene TRBV4-2 combines with J gene TRBJ2-5; either TRBD1 or TRBD2 may supply D (6 bases each). This CDR3 contains 16 residues. Germline V gene lookup returns CDR1 LGHNA and CDR2 YNFKEQ. Trimming removed 1 base at V and 2 bases at J, with 14 bases between. The CDR3 region has the DNA TGTGCCAGCAGCCAAGGACGACGGGGGCGTCAAGAGACCCAGTACTTC. Translation gives CASSQGRRGRQETQYF.

This clonotype was found a few times. This chain uses TRBV6-5 with TRBJ2-3; TRBD2 aligns across 11 bases. Germline loops: CDR1 MNHEY, CDR2 SVGAGI. The trim removed 5 bases at V and 3 bases at J, leaving 4 bases unmatched. The CDR3 loop spans 15 amino acids. The CDR3, as DNA: TGTGCCAGCAGTGAGACTAGCGGGACGACAGATACGCAGTATTTT. Its translation: CASSETSGTTDTQYF.

Note on this clonotype: A read error may explain this, as a much larger clone is one base away. The chain uses TRBV29-1 and TRBJ2-1; no reliable D call. CDR3 length: 10 amino acids. Germline lookup yields CDR1 SQVTM and CDR2 ANQGSEA. As DNA, the CDR3 is TGCAGCGTTGGAAGAGCTGAGCAGATCTTC. This gives the protein CSVGRAEQIF.

About this clonotype: The junction does not match germline at one end; this may be a read error. V is TRBV5-1 and J is TRBJ2-5; perhaps TRBD1 as D (5 bases). The CDR3 extends over 13 amino acids. The germline V gene encodes CDR1 SGHRS and CDR2 YFSETQ. The CDR3: CAGSLAGKETQYF. DNA for the CDR3: TGCGCCGGCAGCTTGGCAGGGAAGGAGACCCAGTACTTC.

This clonotype turned up a few times. The V call is TRBV7-9, the J call TRBJ2-5; tentatively, D is TRBD1 (6 bases). Germline V CDR1 and CDR2: SEHNR, FQNEAQ (reference sequence). This CDR3 comprises 14 residues. Between the trimmed V and J ends, which lost 6 bases and 1 base, there was a span of 12 bases. The CDR3 coding sequence is TGTGCCAGCAGTTATGCAGGGGCCCAAGAGACCCAGTACTTC. It codes for CASSYAGAQETQYF.